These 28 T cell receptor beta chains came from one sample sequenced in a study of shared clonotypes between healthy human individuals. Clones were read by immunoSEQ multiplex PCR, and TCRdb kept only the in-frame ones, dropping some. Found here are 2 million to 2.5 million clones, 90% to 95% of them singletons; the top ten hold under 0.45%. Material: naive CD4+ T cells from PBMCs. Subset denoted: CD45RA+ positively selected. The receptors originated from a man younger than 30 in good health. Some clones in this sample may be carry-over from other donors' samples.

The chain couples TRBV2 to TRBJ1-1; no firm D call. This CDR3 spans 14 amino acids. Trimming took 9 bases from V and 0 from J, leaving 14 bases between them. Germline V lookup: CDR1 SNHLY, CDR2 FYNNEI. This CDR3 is CAREGPGLNTEAFF. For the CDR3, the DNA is TGTGCCAGAGAGGGTCCCGGGCTGAACACTGAAGCTTTCTTT. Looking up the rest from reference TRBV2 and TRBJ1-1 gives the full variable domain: EPEVTQTPSHQVTQMGQEVILRCVPISNHLYFYWYRQILGQKVEFLVSFYNNEISEKSEIFDDQFSVERPDGSNFTLKIRSTKLEDSAMYFCAREGPGLNTEAFFGQGTRLTVV.

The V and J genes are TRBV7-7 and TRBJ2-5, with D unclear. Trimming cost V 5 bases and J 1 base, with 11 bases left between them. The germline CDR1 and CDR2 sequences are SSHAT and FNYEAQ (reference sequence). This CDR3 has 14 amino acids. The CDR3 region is CASSPGTAQETQYF. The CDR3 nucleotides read TGTGCCAGCAGCCCGGGCACGGCCCAAGAGACCCAGTACTTC.

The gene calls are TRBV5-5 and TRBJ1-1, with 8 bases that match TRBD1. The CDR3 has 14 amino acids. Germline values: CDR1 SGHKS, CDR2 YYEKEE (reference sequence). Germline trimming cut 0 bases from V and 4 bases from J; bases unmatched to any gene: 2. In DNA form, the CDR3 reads TGTGCCAGCAGCTTGGAAACAGGGGGCACTGAAGCTTTCTTT. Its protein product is CASSLETGGTEAFF.

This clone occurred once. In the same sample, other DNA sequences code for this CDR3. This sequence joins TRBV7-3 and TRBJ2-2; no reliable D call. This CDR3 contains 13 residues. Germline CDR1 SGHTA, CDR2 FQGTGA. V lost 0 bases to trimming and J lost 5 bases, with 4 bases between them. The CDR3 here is CASSLTGTGELFF. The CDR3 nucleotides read TGTGCCAGCAGCTTAACGGGAACCGGGGAGCTGTTTTTT.

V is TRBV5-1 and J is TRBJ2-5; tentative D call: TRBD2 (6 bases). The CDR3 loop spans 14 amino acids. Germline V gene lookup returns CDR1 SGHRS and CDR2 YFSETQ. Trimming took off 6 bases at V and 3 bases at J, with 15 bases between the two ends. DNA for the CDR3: TGCGCCAGCAAAACCGGGACTTTGGAAGAGACCCAGTACTTC. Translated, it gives CASKTGTLEETQYF.

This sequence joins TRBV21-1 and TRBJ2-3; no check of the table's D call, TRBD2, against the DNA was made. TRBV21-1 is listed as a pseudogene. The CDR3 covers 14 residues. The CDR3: CASSSPGSTDTQYF. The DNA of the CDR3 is TGTGCCAGCAGCTCCCCCGGGAGCACAGATACGCAGTATTTT.

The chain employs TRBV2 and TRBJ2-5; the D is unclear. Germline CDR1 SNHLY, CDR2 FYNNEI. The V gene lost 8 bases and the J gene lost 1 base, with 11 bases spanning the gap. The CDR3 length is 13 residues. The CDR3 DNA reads TGTGCCAGCTGCTCTCCGGCCCAAGAGACCCAGTACTTC. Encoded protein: CASCSPAQETQYF.

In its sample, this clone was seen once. The CDR3 sequence is CASSQGWGTEAFF. In nucleotides, the CDR3 is TGTGCCAGCAGCCAGGGGTGGGGGACTGAAGCTTTCTTT. The genes are TRBV7-9 and TRBJ1-1, with D tentatively TRBD1 (6 bases). The CDR3 has 13 amino acids. V lost 5 bases and J 5 bases, leaving 12 bases between the germline ends. The germline gives CDR1 SEHNR, CDR2 FQNEAQ (reference sequence). Full variable domain (remainder filled in from reference TRBV7-9 and TRBJ1-1): DTGVSQNPRHKITKRGQNVTFRCDPISEHNRLYWYRQTLGQGPEFLTYFQNEAQLEKSRLLSDRFSAERPKGSFSTLEIQRTEQGDSAMYLCASSQGWGTEAFFGQGTRLTVV.

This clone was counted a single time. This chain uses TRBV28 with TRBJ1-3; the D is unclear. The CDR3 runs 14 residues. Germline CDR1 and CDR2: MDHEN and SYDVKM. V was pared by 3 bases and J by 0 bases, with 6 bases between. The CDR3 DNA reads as TGTGCCAGCAGTTTCTTGGGCTCTGGAAACACCATATATTTT. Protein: CASSFLGSGNTIYF.

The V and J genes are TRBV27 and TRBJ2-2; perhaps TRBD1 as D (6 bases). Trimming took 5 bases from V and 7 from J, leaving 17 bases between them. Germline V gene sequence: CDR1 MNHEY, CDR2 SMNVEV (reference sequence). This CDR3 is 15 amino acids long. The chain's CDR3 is CASSRTRGDIGELFF. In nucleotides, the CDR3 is TGTGCCAGCAGTCGAACCAGGGGCGATATCGGGGAGCTGTTTTTT.

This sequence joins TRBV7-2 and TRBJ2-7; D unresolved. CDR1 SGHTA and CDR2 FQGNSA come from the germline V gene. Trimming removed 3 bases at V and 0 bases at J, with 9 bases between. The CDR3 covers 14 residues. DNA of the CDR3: TGTGCCAGCAGCTTTGGGCCGAGCTCCTACGAGCAGTACTTC. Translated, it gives CASSFGPSSYEQYF.

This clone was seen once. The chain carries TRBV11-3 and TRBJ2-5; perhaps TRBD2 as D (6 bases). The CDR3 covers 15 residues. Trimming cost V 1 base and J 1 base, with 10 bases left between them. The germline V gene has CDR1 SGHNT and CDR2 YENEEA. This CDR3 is CASSLGQRVQETQYF. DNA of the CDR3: TGTGCCAGCAGCTTAGGGCAGCGGGTCCAAGAGACCCAGTACTTC.

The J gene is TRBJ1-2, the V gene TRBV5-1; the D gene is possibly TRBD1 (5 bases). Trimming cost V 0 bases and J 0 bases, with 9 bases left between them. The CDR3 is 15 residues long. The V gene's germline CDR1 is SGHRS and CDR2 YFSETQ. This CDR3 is CASSLGHRTNYGYTF. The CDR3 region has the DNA TGCGCCAGCAGCTTGGGGCACAGGACTAACTATGGCTACACCTTC.

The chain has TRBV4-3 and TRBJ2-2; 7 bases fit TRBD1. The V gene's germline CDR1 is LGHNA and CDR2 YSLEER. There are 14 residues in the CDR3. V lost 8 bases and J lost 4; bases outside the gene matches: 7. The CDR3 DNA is TGCGCCAGCCTGATTAGGGGGCTCACCGGGGAGCTGTTTTTT. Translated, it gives CASLIRGLTGELFF.

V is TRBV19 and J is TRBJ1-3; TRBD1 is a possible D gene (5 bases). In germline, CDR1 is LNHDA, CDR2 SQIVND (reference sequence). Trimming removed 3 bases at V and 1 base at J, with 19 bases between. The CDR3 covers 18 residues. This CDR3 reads CASSIRDSPPGSGNTIYF. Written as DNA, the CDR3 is TGTGCCAGTAGTATCCGGGACTCCCCCCCAGGGTCTGGAAACACCATATATTTT.

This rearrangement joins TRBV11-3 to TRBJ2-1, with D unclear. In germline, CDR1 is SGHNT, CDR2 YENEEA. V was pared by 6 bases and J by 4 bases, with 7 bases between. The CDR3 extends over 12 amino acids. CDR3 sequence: CASSITYNEQFF. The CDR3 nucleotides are TGTGCCAGCAGTATCACGTACAATGAGCAGTTCTTC.

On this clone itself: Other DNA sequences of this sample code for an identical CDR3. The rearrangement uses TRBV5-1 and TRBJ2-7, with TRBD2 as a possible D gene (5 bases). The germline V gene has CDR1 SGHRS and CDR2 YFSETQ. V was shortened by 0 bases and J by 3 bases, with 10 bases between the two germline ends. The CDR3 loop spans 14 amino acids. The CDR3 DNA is TGCGCCAGCAGCTTGGACTCGGGGAACTACGAGCAGTACTTC. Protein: CASSLDSGNYEQYF. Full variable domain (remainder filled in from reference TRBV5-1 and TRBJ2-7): KAGVTQTPRYLIKTRGQQVTLSCSPISGHRSVSWYQQTPGQGLQFLFEYFSETQRNKGNFPGRFSGRQFSNSRSEMNVSTLELGDSALYLCASSLDSGNYEQYFGPGTRLTVT.

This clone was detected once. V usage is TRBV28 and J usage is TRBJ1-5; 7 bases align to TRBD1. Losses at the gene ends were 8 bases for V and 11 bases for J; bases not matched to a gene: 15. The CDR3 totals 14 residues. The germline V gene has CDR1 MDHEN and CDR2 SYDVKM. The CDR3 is CASGGQTVSVAQHF. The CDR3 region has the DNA TGTGCCAGCGGGGGACAGACCGTTTCGGTGGCCCAGCATTTT. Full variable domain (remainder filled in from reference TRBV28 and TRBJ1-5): DVKVTQSSRYLVKRTGEKVFLECVQDMDHENMFWYRQDPGLGLRLIYFSYDVKMKEKGDIPEGYSVSREKKERFSLILESASTNQTSMYLCASGGQTVSVAQHFGDGTRLSIL.

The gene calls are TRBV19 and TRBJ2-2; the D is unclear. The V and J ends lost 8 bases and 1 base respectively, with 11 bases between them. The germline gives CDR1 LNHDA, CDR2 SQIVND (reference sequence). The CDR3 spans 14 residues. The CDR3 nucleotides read TGTGCCAGTCAAAGTTGGGGGAACACCGGGGAGCTGTTTTTT. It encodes CASQSWGNTGELFF.

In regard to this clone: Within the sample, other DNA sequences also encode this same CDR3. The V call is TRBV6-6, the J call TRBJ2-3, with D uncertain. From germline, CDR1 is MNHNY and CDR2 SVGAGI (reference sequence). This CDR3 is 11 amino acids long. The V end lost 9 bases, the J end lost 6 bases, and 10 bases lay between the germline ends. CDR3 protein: CASSYGDTQYF. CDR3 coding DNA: TGTGCCAGTTCTTATGGGGATACGCAGTATTTT.

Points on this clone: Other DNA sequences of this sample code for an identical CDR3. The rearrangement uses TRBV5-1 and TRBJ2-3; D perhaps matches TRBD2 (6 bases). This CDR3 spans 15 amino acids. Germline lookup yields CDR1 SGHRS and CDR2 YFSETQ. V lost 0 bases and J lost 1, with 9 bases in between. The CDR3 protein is CASSLVGEGTDTQYF. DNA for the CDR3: TGCGCCAGCAGCTTGGTCGGGGAGGGCACAGATACGCAGTATTTT.

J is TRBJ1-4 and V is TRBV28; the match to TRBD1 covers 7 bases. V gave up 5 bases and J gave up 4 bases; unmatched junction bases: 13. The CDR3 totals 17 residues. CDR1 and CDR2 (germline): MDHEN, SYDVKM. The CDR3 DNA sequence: TGTGCCAGCAGTCAACCGGGGACAGCCGAGGGTAATGAAAAACTGTTTTTT. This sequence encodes CASSQPGTAEGNEKLFF.

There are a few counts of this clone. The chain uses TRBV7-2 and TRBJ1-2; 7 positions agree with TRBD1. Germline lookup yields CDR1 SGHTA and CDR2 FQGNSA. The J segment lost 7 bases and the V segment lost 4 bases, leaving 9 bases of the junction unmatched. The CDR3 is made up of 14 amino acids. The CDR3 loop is CASSSRPTGPGYTF. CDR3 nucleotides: TGTGCCAGCAGCTCTAGACCGACAGGGCCTGGCTACACCTTC.

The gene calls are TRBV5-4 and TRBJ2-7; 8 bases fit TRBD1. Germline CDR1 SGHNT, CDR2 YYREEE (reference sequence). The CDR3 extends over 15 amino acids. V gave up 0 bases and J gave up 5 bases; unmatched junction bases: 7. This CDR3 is CASSLAGQGFHEQYF. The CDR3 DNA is TGTGCCAGCAGCTTGGCTGGACAGGGTTTCCACGAGCAGTACTTC.

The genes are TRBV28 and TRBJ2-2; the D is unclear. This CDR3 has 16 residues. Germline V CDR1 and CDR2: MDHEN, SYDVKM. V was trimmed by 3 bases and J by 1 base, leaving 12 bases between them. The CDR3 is CASSFPILKNTGELFF. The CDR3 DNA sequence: TGTGCCAGCAGTTTTCCGATCCTCAAGAACACCGGGGAGCTGTTTTTT.

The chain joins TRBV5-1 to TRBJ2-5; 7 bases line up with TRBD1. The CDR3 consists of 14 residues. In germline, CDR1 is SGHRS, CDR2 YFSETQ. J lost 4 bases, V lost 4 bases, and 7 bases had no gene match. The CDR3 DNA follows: TGCGCCAGCAGCATAGGACAGGTCCGAGAGACCCAGTACTTC. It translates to CASSIGQVRETQYF.

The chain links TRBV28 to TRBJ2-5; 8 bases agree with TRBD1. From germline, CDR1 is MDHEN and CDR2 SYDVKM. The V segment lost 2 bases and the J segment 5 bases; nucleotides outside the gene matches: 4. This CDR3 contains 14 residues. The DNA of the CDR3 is TGTGCCAGCAGTTTAGGACAGGGAGTGGAGACCCAGTACTTC. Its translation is CASSLGQGVETQYF. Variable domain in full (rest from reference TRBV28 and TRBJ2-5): DVKVTQSSRYLVKRTGEKVFLECVQDMDHENMFWYRQDPGLGLRLIYFSYDVKMKEKGDIPEGYSVSREKKERFSLILESASTNQTSMYLCASSLGQGVETQYFGPGTRLLVL.

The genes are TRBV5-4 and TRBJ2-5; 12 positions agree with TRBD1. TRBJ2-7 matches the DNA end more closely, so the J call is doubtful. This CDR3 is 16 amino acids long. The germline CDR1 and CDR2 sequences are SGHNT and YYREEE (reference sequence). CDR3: CASSPGDGTGGNEQYF. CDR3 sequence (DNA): TGTGCCAGCAGCCCCGGAGATGGGACAGGGGGCAACGAGCAGTACTTC.